The rows below give T cell receptor beta chains drawn from one sample of a study of blood T cell repertoires in COVID-19. Profiling relied on immunoSEQ multiplex PCR, and the TCRdb table lists in-frame clones only, not all of them. The sample gives around 110,000 clones, approximately 82% of which show up once; less than 9% is in the top ten. Sequenced material: peripheral blood. The receptor source for this set is a man aged 70-80 years with active or convalescent COVID-19. Both conserved end residues are part of each CDR3. A D gene is named only where the DNA matches it firmly. Clone size is stated in some rows and not others, as once, few, many or a class when expanded.

CASSSQTANTEAFF,TGTGCCAGCAGCTCTCAGACAGCAAACACTGAAGCTTTCTTT,-,TRBJ1-1,-,TRBV5-4
CASSIARGETQYF,TGTGCCAGTAGTATAGCTAGGGGAGAGACCCAGTACTTC,-,TRBJ2-5,-,TRBV19
CASSLGQGRNYGYTF,TGTGCCAGCAGCTTAGGACAGGGTAGGAACTATGGCTACACCTTC,once,TRBJ1-2,TRBD1,TRBV11-2
CASSGQFSEKLFF,TGTGCCAGCTCAGGACAGTTTTCGGAAAAACTGTTTTTT,-,TRBJ1-4,-,TRBV18
CASSYTAGVDGYTF,TGTGCCAGCAGTTACACCGCAGGGGTGGATGGCTACACCTTC,-,TRBJ1-2,-,TRBV6-2/TRBV6-3
CASSLSGGVGYTF,TGTGCCAGCAGCTTATCAGGAGGGGTTGGCTACACCTTC,-,TRBJ1-2,-,TRBV7-3
CASSRQGRYGYTF,TGTGCCAGCAGTCGACAGGGTCGCTATGGCTACACCTTC,-,TRBJ1-2,TRBD1,TRBV28
CASSPWGGTSGNTGELFF,TGCGCCAGCAGCCCTTGGGGGGGGACTAGCGGAAACACCGGGGAGCTGTTTTTT,once,TRBJ2-2,TRBD2,TRBV5-1
CASSPGDRANQPQHF,TGCGCCAGCAGCCCAGGGGACAGGGCCAATCAGCCCCAGCATTTT,-,TRBJ1-5,TRBD1,TRBV5-1
CASSAHRRSGRSTDTQYF,TGTGCCAGCAGCGCCCACCGCAGAAGCGGGAGAAGCACAGATACGCAGTATTTT,-,TRBJ2-3,TRBD2,TRBV5-4
CASSLLGTYTGELFF,TGTGCCAGCAGCTTACTGGGCACCTACACCGGGGAGCTGTTTTTT,-,TRBJ2-2,-,TRBV7-8
CATSVGGGQLNEKLFF,TGTGCCACCAGTGTGGGCGGAGGACAGCTTAATGAAAAACTGTTTTTT,-,TRBJ1-4,-,TRBV15
CASRLAGGRLDEQYF,TGTGCCAGTAGACTAGCGGGAGGGCGCCTCGACGAGCAGTACTTC,-,TRBJ2-7,TRBD2,TRBV5-4
CATGTNNSAGRPQHF,TGTGCCACCGGGACAAACAACAGCGCCGGACGGCCCCAGCATTTT,-,TRBJ1-5,-,TRBV24-1
CASSFGGGTGGNEQYF,TGCGCCAGCAGCTTCGGTGGAGGGACAGGGGGCAACGAGCAGTACTTC,-,TRBJ2-7,TRBD1,TRBV5-1
CASGIPTGPNSNQPQHF,TGTGCTAGTGGGATACCAACAGGGCCCAATAGCAATCAGCCCCAGCATTTT,-,TRBJ1-5,-,TRBV12-5
CASSLSGYEQYF,TGTGCCAGCAGCCTTAGCGGGTACGAGCAGTACTTC,-,TRBJ2-7,TRBD2,TRBV27
CASSSAGTGNTEAFF,TGTGCCAGCAGCTCAGCCGGGACAGGGAATACTGAAGCTTTCTTT,-,TRBJ1-1,TRBD1,TRBV7-2
CASSRAGIRETQYF,TGTGCCAGCAGCCGCGCGGGGATCCGGGAGACCCAGTACTTC,-,TRBJ2-5,-,TRBV7-2
CASSPTSGSGPNEQFF,TGTGCCAGCAGTCCTACTAGCGGGTCGGGGCCCAATGAGCAGTTCTTC,-,TRBJ2-1,TRBD2,TRBV5-4
CSVVRGPNTEAFF,TGCAGCGTCGTCAGGGGACCTAACACTGAAGCTTTCTTT,-,TRBJ1-1,-,TRBV29-1
CASRESSGGLETQYF,TGTGCCAGCAGGGAGAGTAGCGGGGGGCTGGAGACCCAGTACTTC,-,TRBJ2-5,-,TRBV21-1
CASSPRTGPTRGTEAFF,TGTGCCAGTAGTCCCCGGACAGGTCCTACCCGGGGCACTGAAGCTTTCTTT,-,TRBJ1-1,TRBD1,TRBV19
CASSQEGINYGYTF,TGCGCCAGCAGCCAGGAGGGGATAAACTATGGCTACACCTTC,-,TRBJ1-2,-,TRBV4-3
CASSQGAGGSYNEQFF,TGTGCCAGCAGCCAAGGGGCGGGGGGGTCTTACAATGAGCAGTTCTTC,-,TRBJ2-1,TRBD2,TRBV3-1/TRBV3-2
CAISDSGEAGYTF,TGTGCCATCAGTGATTCGGGGGAAGCTGGCTACACCTTC,few,TRBJ1-2,-,TRBV10-3
CASSYSRSVAGGPGETQYF,TGTGCCAGCAGTTACTCGAGAAGCGTAGCGGGAGGGCCAGGGGAGACCCAGTACTTC,few,TRBJ2-5,TRBD2,TRBV6-2/TRBV6-3
CASSYRQGVNSPLHF,TGTGCCAGCTCGTACAGACAGGGGGTGAATTCACCCCTCCACTTT,-,TRBJ1-6,TRBD1,TRBV18
CASSEVEGYEQYF,TGTGCCAGCAGTGAAGTGGAGGGATACGAGCAGTACTTC,-,TRBJ2-7,-,TRBV25-1
CASREDRDGYTF,TGTGCCAGCAGGGAAGACAGAGACGGCTACACCTTC,-,TRBJ1-2,-,TRBV2
CASSITHRGPGNTIYF,TGTGCCAGTAGTATAACCCACAGGGGGCCTGGAAACACCATATATTTT,-,TRBJ1-3,TRBD1,TRBV19
CASSSGQGNYGYTF,TGCGCCAGCAGCTCGGGACAGGGGAACTATGGCTACACCTTC,-,TRBJ1-2,TRBD1,TRBV5-1
CASGESGRGYEQYF,TGTGCCAGCGGCGAAAGCGGGAGAGGGTACGAGCAGTACTTC,-,TRBJ2-7,TRBD2,TRBV28
CASSHRLAGVTDTQYF,TGCGCCAGCAGCCATAGACTAGCGGGGGTCACAGATACGCAGTATTTT,-,TRBJ2-3,TRBD2,TRBV5-1
CASSPRDRAADTQYF,TGTGCCAGTAGTCCTCGGGACAGGGCCGCAGATACGCAGTATTTT,-,TRBJ2-3,TRBD1,TRBV19
CAWSDYPYPRSGNTEAFF,TGTGCCTGGAGTGACTACCCGTATCCGAGATCCGGCAACACTGAAGCTTTCTTT,few,TRBJ1-1,-,TRBV30
CASSQDSSRPRSYEQYF,TGTGCCAGCAGCCAAGATTCGAGCAGGCCCCGCTCCTACGAGCAGTACTTC,-,TRBJ2-7,-,TRBV3-1/TRBV3-2
CASSLASFPETQYF,TGTGCCAGCAGCTTAGCGTCCTTCCCGGAGACCCAGTACTTC,-,TRBJ2-5,-,TRBV7-9
CASSYAGTSPSDEQFF,TGTGCCAGCAGCTATGCCGGGACTAGCCCCTCGGATGAGCAGTTCTTC,-,TRBJ2-1,TRBD2,TRBV7-3
CASSPGQGALRSF,TGTGCCAGCAGTCCTGGACAGGGAGCGCTACGGAGTTTT,-,TRBJ1-4,TRBD1,TRBV12-3/TRBV12-4
CASSYNRGSNQPQHF,TGTGCCAGCAGTTACAACAGGGGTAGCAATCAGCCCCAGCATTTT,-,TRBJ1-5,TRBD1,TRBV6-2/TRBV6-3
CASSLMLPKQGTYNSPLHF,TGTGCCAGCAGCTTAATGTTACCAAAACAGGGCACCTATAATTCACCCCTCCACTTT,-,TRBJ1-6,-,TRBV7-2
CASSTPREPRINEQFF,TGTGCCAGCAGTACCCCTCGGGAACCTCGTATCAATGAGCAGTTCTTC,-,TRBJ2-1,-,TRBV21-1
CASSPTGTGITDTQYF,TGTGCCAGCTCACCGACCGGGACAGGGATAACAGATACGCAGTATTTT,-,TRBJ2-3,TRBD1,TRBV18
CASVGTNPPRQYF,TGTGCCAGCGTGGGGACAAACCCCCCTAGGCAGTATTTT,-,TRBJ2-3,-,TRBV6-4
CASSFSGSNTEAFF,TGTGCCAGCAGCTTTAGCGGGTCGAACACTGAAGCTTTCTTT,-,TRBJ1-1,-,TRBV5-6
CASSQVGTVSPLHF,TGTGCCAGCAGCCAAGTAGGGACAGTATCACCCCTCCACTTT,once,TRBJ1-6,TRBD1,TRBV14
CAWSAQDTQYF,TGTGCCTGGAGTGCCCAGGATACGCAGTATTTT,few,TRBJ2-3,-,TRBV30
CAWSPHTGGFTEAFF,TGTGCCTGGAGCCCGCACACGGGAGGGTTCACTGAAGCTTTCTTT,few,TRBJ1-1,-,TRBV30
CASSQGAGLTNSPLHF,TGTGCCAGCAGCCAAGGAGCGGGACTGACGAATTCACCCCTCCACTTT,-,TRBJ1-6,-,TRBV3-1/TRBV3-2
CASSQEMGTVYNEQFF,TGTGCCAGCAGCCAAGAGATGGGGACAGTATACAATGAGCAGTTCTTC,few,TRBJ2-1,TRBD1,TRBV14
CASGTGANTKGYTF,TGTGCCAGTGGGACAGGGGCTAACACGAAAGGCTACACCTTC,-,TRBJ1-2,TRBD1,TRBV9
CASRTGQGTTEAFF,TGTGCCAGCAGGACGGGACAGGGGACGACTGAAGCTTTCTTT,-,TRBJ1-1,TRBD1,TRBV6-5